The clone carrying this T cell receptor (beta chain) appeared a few times. The antigen remains undetermined. The data originate from a study of beta chain features in type 1 diabetes. Overall study context: Patients did not differ from healthy donors in age, gender or cell yield.

Study-wide results and limits: Cells that show high TCR expression could be over-represented by cDNA sequencing. Reduced insertions and increased deletions marked VDJ junctions in type 1 diabetes patients.

Since all of the isolated RNA was reverse transcribed, expressed TCRB transcripts were what got sequenced. The method was immunoSEQ multiplex PCR; TCRdb's version includes in-frame clones alone and lacks a portion of them. The sample includes roughly 350,000 clones, 8% to 13% of them seen just once. Germline V gene data show CDR1 as SGHTA and CDR2 as FQGNSA. The V and J ends lost 2 bases and 2 bases respectively, with 10 bases between them. This CDR3 is 15 amino acids long. The V gene is TRBV7-2, the J gene TRBJ1-5, with a possible D match to TRBD1 (6 bases). The sample was naive CD4+ T cells from blood. The origin of this receptor is a woman aged 30 to 39 in good health. The CDR3 bases are TGTGCCAGCAGCTTAACAGGGCCCGGCAATCAGCCCCAGCATTTT. Translation: CASSLTGPGNQPQHF.